These 32 T cell receptor beta chains share one sample of origin, sequenced in a study of PD-1 blockade in classical Hodgkin lymphoma. Time point denoted: cycle 4 day 1 (C4D1), after six to seven weeks of nivolumab. With no exception, relapse followed autologous stem cell transplantation in all patients, and brentuximab vedotin exposure varied. Sequenced by immunoSEQ multiplex PCR; TCRdb stores in-frame clones only, minus some. This sample has 90,000 to 100,000 clones, with around four fifths found just once. Sequencing used peripheral blood mononuclear cells (PBMCs), obtained before the fourth cycle of nivolumab. All receptors come from a human donor with classical Hodgkin lymphoma.

V gene TRBV11-2 combines with J gene TRBJ2-7, with D unclear. With 3 bases removed from V and 2 bases from J, the gap between germline ends came to 11 bases. Germline CDR1 SGHAT, CDR2 FQNNGV. The CDR3 totals 14 residues. The CDR3 nucleotides are TGTGCCAGCAGCTTCGGCCGGATGACCTACGAGCAGTACTTC. It encodes CASSFGRMTYEQYF.

J is TRBJ1-6 and V is TRBV9; D is perhaps TRBD1 (5 bases). The CDR3 runs to 15 residues. CDR1 SGDLS and CDR2 YYNGEE come from the germline V gene. Trimming took off 0 bases at V and 11 bases at J, with 15 bases between the two ends. In DNA, the CDR3 is TGTGCCAGCAGCGTAGACGGGGGTTCGTGGGCACCCCTCCACTTT. Translation: CASSVDGGSWAPLHF.

The chain carries TRBV10-3 and TRBJ1-1; 10 bases are a match to TRBD1. Germline values: CDR1 ENHRY, CDR2 SYGVKD. Germline trimming cut 0 bases from V and 6 bases from J; bases unmatched to any gene: 4. The CDR3 extends over 15 amino acids. CDR3 DNA: TGTGCCATCAGTGAGTCGGGACAGGGGCGGGCTGAAGCTTTCTTT. It specifies CAISESGQGRAEAFF.

V usage is TRBV5-5 and J usage is TRBJ1-5; 8 positions agree with TRBD1. The CDR3 length is 15 residues. Trimming removed 3 bases from V and 7 bases from J; junction bases left unmatched: 9. Germline CDR1 is SGHKS and CDR2 is YYEKEE (reference sequence). The CDR3: CASSSLGQGGQPQHF. The CDR3 DNA follows: TGTGCCAGCAGCTCCCTTGGACAGGGCGGGCAGCCCCAGCATTTT. Drawing the rest from reference TRBV5-5 and TRBJ1-5, the complete variable domain is DAGVTQSPTHLIKTRGQQVTLRCSPISGHKSVSWYQQVLGQGPQFIFQYYEKEERGRGNFPDRFSARQFPNYSSELNVNALLLGDSALYLCASSSLGQGGQPQHFGDGTRLSIL.

The chain uses TRBV4-2 and TRBJ1-2; D call uncertain. The germline gives CDR1 LGHNA, CDR2 YNFKEQ. V was cut by 1 base and J by 2 bases, with 14 bases left in between. The CDR3 spans 16 residues. CDR3 sequence reads: CASSQAWAGTNYGYTF. The CDR3, as DNA: TGTGCCAGCAGCCAAGCTTGGGCAGGAACCAACTATGGCTACACCTTC.

This chain joins TRBV11-3 and TRBJ1-6; a weak D match, TRBD1 (5 bases). The germline gives CDR1 SGHNT, CDR2 YENEEA. The CDR3 runs 16 residues. V lost 1 base and J 6 bases, leaving 13 bases between the germline ends. The chain's CDR3 is CASSLGQGEGNSPLHF. CDR3 bases: TGTGCCAGCAGCTTAGGCCAGGGTGAAGGTAATTCACCCCTCCACTTT.

The chain uses TRBV6-5 and TRBJ1-4; D is unresolved. The germline CDR1 and CDR2 sequences are MNHEY and SVGAGI. V shed 5 bases and J shed 10 bases, with 14 bases lying between them. CDR3 size: 13 residues. This CDR3 reads CASSPQEVGKLFF. DNA for the CDR3: TGTGCCAGCAGTCCGCAGGAGGTCGGAAAACTGTTTTTT.

The chain has TRBV5-4 and TRBJ2-5; TRBD2 is a possible D gene (7 bases). Trimming shortened V by 6 bases and J by 5 bases, and 20 bases separated the two germline ends. The CDR3 length is 15 residues. Germline CDR1 and CDR2: SGHNT and YYREEE (reference sequence). CDR3 region: CASTNRLGGGETQYF. The CDR3 DNA is TGTGCCAGCACCAACCGATTGGGGGGGGGCGAGACCCAGTACTTC.

J is TRBJ2-3 and V is TRBV4-1; 8 positions match TRBD2. The CDR3 loop spans 15 amino acids. J was trimmed by 2 bases and V by 0 bases; bases with no gene match: 1. Germline V gene data show CDR1 as MGHRA and CDR2 as YSYEKL. The CDR3 here is CASSQDSGATDTQYF. For the CDR3, the DNA is TGCGCCAGCAGCCAAGATAGCGGGGCCACAGATACGCAGTATTTT.

The gene calls are TRBV7-3 and TRBJ2-2; TRBD1 or TRBD2 may be the D gene (5 bases each). V lost 5 bases to trimming and J lost 5 bases, with 12 bases between them. Germline CDR1 SGHTA, CDR2 FQGTGA. CDR3 length: 14 residues. The CDR3 protein is CASSLEWGTGELFF. The CDR3 DNA is TGTGCCAGCAGCCTAGAGTGGGGGACCGGGGAGCTGTTTTTT.

In DNA, the CDR3 is TGTGCCAGCAGTGACGACTACCTGAACACCGGGGAGCTGTTTTTT. Protein: CASSDDYLNTGELFF. The V gene is TRBV2, the J gene TRBJ2-2; TRBD2 is a possible D gene (5 bases). The CDR3 is 15 amino acids. With 3 bases removed from V and 1 base from J, the gap between germline ends came to 9 bases. Germline CDR1 reads SNHLY; CDR2 reads FYNNEI.

This rearrangement joins TRBV19 to TRBJ1-4; 7 bases are a match to TRBD1. CDR1 is LNHDA and CDR2 is SQIVND in the germline V gene (reference sequence). This CDR3 has 15 residues. V shed 4 bases and J 0 bases; nucleotides not matched to a gene: 2. As DNA, the CDR3 is TGTGCCAGTAGTAGAACAGGGGCAACTAATGAAAAACTGTTTTTT. It codes for CASSRTGATNEKLFF.

J is TRBJ1-1 and V is TRBV28; a possible D gene is TRBD1 (5 bases). Trimming took 4 bases from V and 11 from J, leaving 20 bases between them. CDR3 length: 14 residues. CDR1 MDHEN and CDR2 SYDVKM come from the germline V gene. The CDR3 DNA reads TGTGCCAGCAGTTCGACAGTTACGCCCCGGAGGGCTTTCTTT. It specifies CASSSTVTPRRAFF.

J is TRBJ2-7 and V is TRBV5-6, with D maybe TRBD1 (6 bases). CDR3 length equals 13 residues. Germline lookup yields CDR1 SGHDT and CDR2 YYEEEE. Trimming took off 3 bases at V and 3 bases at J, with 10 bases between the two ends. CDR3 protein: CASSWDINYEQYF. The CDR3 region has the DNA TGTGCCAGCAGCTGGGACATCAACTACGAGCAGTACTTC. The full variable domain, its missing parts supplied by reference TRBV5-6 and TRBJ2-7, is DAGVTQSPTHLIKTRGQQVTLRCSPKSGHDTVSWYQQALGQGPQFIFQYYEEEERQRGNFPDRFSGHQFPNYSSELNVNALLLGDSALYLCASSWDINYEQYFGPGTRLTVT.

The CDR3, as DNA: TGTGCCAGCAGCTTTCCCCGACTGGCCCACTACGAGCAGTACTTC. Its translation: CASSFPRLAHYEQYF. The chain recombines TRBV7-9 with TRBJ2-7; D call uncertain. Trimming took 3 bases from V and 3 from J, leaving 15 bases between them. CDR1 is SEHNR, CDR2 FQNEAQ, per germline (reference sequence). This CDR3 contains 15 residues.

A few counts support this clone. This chain joins TRBV6-6 and TRBJ1-5; the D gene is possibly TRBD1 (6 bases). This CDR3 comprises 13 residues. Trimming left V 7 bases short and J 6 bases short, with 13 bases between. Germline loops: CDR1 MNHNY, CDR2 SVGAGI (reference sequence). The CDR3 here is CASILQGSQPQHF. In DNA form, the CDR3 reads TGTGCCAGCATCCTACAGGGATCTCAGCCCCAGCATTTT.

This chain links TRBV5-6 with TRBJ2-7; D uncertain. This CDR3 contains 12 residues. Germline assignment: CDR1 SGHDT and CDR2 YYEEEE. Trimming shortened V by 7 bases and J by 0 bases, and 8 bases separated the two germline ends. This chain's CDR3 is CASSGRSYEQYF. CDR3 DNA: TGTGCCAGCTCCGGGCGCTCCTACGAGCAGTACTTC. Drawing the rest from reference TRBV5-6 and TRBJ2-7, the complete variable domain is DAGVTQSPTHLIKTRGQQVTLRCSPKSGHDTVSWYQQALGQGPQFIFQYYEEEERQRGNFPDRFSGHQFPNYSSELNVNALLLGDSALYLCASSGRSYEQYFGPGTRLTVT.

This clone was found once. The chain combines TRBV2 with TRBJ2-7, with 7 bases lining up with TRBD2. The V segment lost 6 bases and the J segment 4 bases; nucleotides outside the gene matches: 9. The CDR3 has 14 amino acids. Germline V gives CDR1 SNHLY, CDR2 FYNNEI. CDR3 coding DNA: TGTGCCAGCAGCCCGGGACTATCATCTTACGAGCAGTACTTC. Protein: CASSPGLSSYEQYF.

The chain joins TRBV6-1 to TRBJ1-1; D unresolved. Per germline, CDR1 MNHNS and CDR2 SASEGT. The CDR3 spans 13 residues. The germline V and J ends were trimmed by 4 bases and 1 base, with 7 bases remaining between them. The CDR3 loop is CASSVSENTEAFF. The CDR3 DNA reads as TGTGCCAGCAGTGTTTCGGAGAACACTGAAGCTTTCTTT.

This sequence joins TRBV7-9 and TRBJ2-2, with D possibly being TRBD2 (5 bases). Germline CDR1 reads SEHNR; CDR2 reads FQNEAQ (reference sequence). This CDR3 contains 15 residues. V lost 5 bases to trimming and J lost 1 base, with 11 bases between them. The CDR3 loop reads CASSRSLGNTGELFF. CDR3 coding DNA: TGTGCCAGCAGCCGCTCACTAGGGAACACCGGGGAGCTGTTTTTT.

This clone was counted only a few times. The genes are TRBV5-4 and TRBJ2-2; TRBD2 agrees at 7 bases. V was clipped by 4 bases and J by 0 bases; unmatched bases: 15. Germline V gene sequence: CDR1 SGHNT, CDR2 YYREEE (reference sequence). This CDR3 has 19 residues. The DNA of the CDR3 is TGTGCCAGCAGCCCCAGGACTAGAATAGTTTCCACGAACACCGGGGAGCTGTTTTTT. Protein sequence: CASSPRTRIVSTNTGELFF.

The chain recombines TRBV7-2 with TRBJ1-1; perhaps TRBD1 as D (6 bases). V dropped 0 bases and J dropped 4 bases, with 12 bases sitting between them. Germline assignment: CDR1 SGHTA and CDR2 FQGNSA. The CDR3 runs 15 residues. DNA of the CDR3: TGTGCCAGCAGCTTAGCGGGGGGGCAGACCACTGAAGCTTTCTTT. Residues: CASSLAGGQTTEAFF.

This chain connects TRBV5-1 to TRBJ1-1; possible D gene TRBD1, 5 bases. Trimming took off 5 bases at V and 2 bases at J, with 13 bases between the two ends. Germline V gene sequence: CDR1 SGHRS, CDR2 YFSETQ. The CDR3 has 14 residues. The DNA for the CDR3 is TGCGCCAGCAGTTTTGACAGTGGTAACACTGAAGCTTTCTTT. Protein product: CASSFDSGNTEAFF.

The V gene is TRBV5-4, the J gene TRBJ2-7; D not certain. The CDR3 contains 11 residues. V was trimmed by 3 bases and J by 3 bases, leaving 4 bases between them. Germline CDR1 SGHNT, CDR2 YYREEE (reference sequence). CDR3 sequence reads: CASSSLYEQYF. In DNA form, the CDR3 reads TGTGCCAGCAGCTCCCTCTACGAGCAGTACTTC.

The chain has TRBV7-6 and TRBJ2-7; D uncertain. The CDR3 has 16 amino acids. Germline loops: CDR1 SGHVS, CDR2 FNYEAQ. V gave up 1 base and J gave up 2 bases, with 15 bases separating them. DNA for the CDR3: TGTGCCAGCAGCTTAGGTCCCGACCTTCAGGCCTACGAGCAGTACTTC. This sequence encodes CASSLGPDLQAYEQYF.

The V and J genes are TRBV5-4 and TRBJ2-7, with D maybe TRBD1 (5 bases). Looked up from germline, CDR1 is SGHNT and CDR2 is YYREEE (reference sequence). The ends were cut back, 0 bases at V and 3 bases at J, with 13 bases in the middle. The CDR3 sequence is 15 residues long. CDR3: CASSLGGGGLYEQYF. DNA of the CDR3: TGTGCCAGCAGCTTGGGGGGCGGTGGCCTCTACGAGCAGTACTTC.

The chain carries TRBV4-1 and TRBJ2-2; D might be TRBD2 (7 bases). Trimming shortened V by 5 bases and J by 5 bases, and 15 bases separated the two germline ends. The CDR3 is made up of 15 amino acids. Germline CDR1 is MGHRA and CDR2 is YSYEKL. Here the CDR3 reads CASSKGGGRTGELFF. The CDR3 bases are TGCGCCAGCAGCAAAGGGGGGGGCAGGACCGGGGAGCTGTTTTTT.

The chain employs TRBV6-5 and TRBJ1-1; tentatively, D is TRBD1 (6 bases). Trimming removed 0 bases at V and 1 base at J, with 6 bases between. The CDR3 extends over 14 amino acids. Germline V CDR1 and CDR2: MNHEY, SVGAGI. The DNA of the CDR3 is TGTGCCAGCAGTTACTCAGGGGGGAACACTGAAGCTTTCTTT. Protein sequence: CASSYSGGNTEAFF.

This clone was seen only once. This chain connects TRBV4-1 to TRBJ1-3; D is unclear. The germline V and J ends were trimmed by 4 bases and 3 bases, with 13 bases remaining between them. CDR1 and CDR2 from the germline V gene are MGHRA and YSYEKL. CDR3 length: 15 residues. This CDR3 reads CASSPERGVGNTIYF. As DNA, the CDR3 is TGCGCCAGCAGCCCCGAACGGGGAGTTGGAAACACCATATATTTT.

The DNA for the CDR3 is TGTGCCATCACTCTGGGGGAGGATGGCTACACCTTC. The encoded protein is CAITLGEDGYTF. The chain is built from TRBV10-3 and TRBJ1-2; TRBD1 might be the D (5 bases). The germline V gene encodes CDR1 ENHRY and CDR2 SYGVKD. V was shortened by 7 bases and J by 6 bases, with 12 bases between the two germline ends. The CDR3 runs to 12 residues.

The J gene is TRBJ2-1, the V gene TRBV5-1, with TRBD2 matching over 14 bases. Per the germline V gene, CDR1 is SGHRS and CDR2 is YFSETQ. The ends lost 0 bases at V and 9 bases at J; junction bases unmatched: 5. The CDR3 totals 16 residues. In DNA form, the CDR3 reads TGCGCCAGCAGCTTGGGGGGACTAGCGGGAGTGATTGAGCAGTTCTTC. This codes for CASSLGGLAGVIEQFF.

This sequence joins TRBV2 and TRBJ1-6, with 7 bases identical to TRBD1. Germline V gene data show CDR1 as SNHLY and CDR2 as FYNNEI. V trimming: 3 bases; J trimming: 8 bases; junction bases outside the gene matches: 4. This CDR3 spans 14 amino acids. CDR3 nucleotide sequence: TGTGCCAGCAGTGAGACAGGGCGGGATTCACCCCTCCACTTT. It specifies CASSETGRDSPLHF. The full variable domain, its missing parts supplied by reference TRBV2 and TRBJ1-6, is EPEVTQTPSHQVTQMGQEVILRCVPISNHLYFYWYRQILGQKVEFLVSFYNNEISEKSEIFDDQFSVERPDGSNFTLKIRSTKLEDSAMYFCASSETGRDSPLHFGNGTRLTVT.